The rows below give T cell receptor beta chains drawn from one sample of a study of T cells in localized non-small cell lung cancer. TCRdb's table, derived via immunoSEQ multiplex PCR, lists solely in-frame clones and lacks some. The profile shows around 3,600 clones, approximately 26% of them singletons. This specimen was lung tumor tissue, taken before any cancer treatment. The receptors shown here come from a woman between 35 and 75 years old with stage I lung adenocarcinoma. Each CDR3 is given with its conserved first and last residue. The D gene is left open where the match is weak. Clone size, where shown, is once, few, many, or a class for clones that have expanded.

clone_size j_call v_call d_call cdr3_aa cdr3_nt
few TRBJ2-5 TRBV4-1 TRBD2 CASSFQGSGRYF TGCGCCAGCAGCTTCCAGGGTAGCGGGAGGTACTTC
few TRBJ2-7 TRBV14 NA CASSHTYEQYF TGTGCCAGCAGTCACACCTACGAGCAGTACTTC
NA TRBJ1-1 TRBV6-8 NA CASFQGRDMNTEAFF TGTGCCAGCTTTCAGGGGCGCGATATGAACACTGAAGCTTTCTTT
few TRBJ2-1 TRBV11-3 TRBD2 CASSAREGGRYNEQFF TGTGCCAGCAGCGCCCGGGAGGGCGGGAGGTACAATGAGCAGTTCTTC
once TRBJ2-1 TRBV14 TRBD2 CASSRRTRDNNEQFF TGTGCCAGCAGCCGAAGGACTAGAGATAACAATGAGCAGTTCTTC
NA TRBJ2-2 TRBV14 NA CASSQGVNTGELFF TGTGCCAGCAGCCAAGGGGTGAACACCGGGGAGCTGTTTTTT
NA TRBJ2-7 TRBV28 NA CASSTGDYEQYF TGTGCCAGCAGCACAGGCGATTACGAGCAGTACTTC
few TRBJ2-5 TRBV6-8 NA CASSYGTEGETQYF TGTGCCAGCAGTTACGGGACGGAGGGAGAGACCCAGTACTTC
NA TRBJ2-7 TRBV6-8 TRBD2 CASSYRGLAGDEQYF TGTGCCAGCAGTTACAGAGGACTAGCGGGAGACGAGCAGTACTTC
NA TRBJ1-4 TRBV9 TRBD1 CATTGAAGEKLFF TGTGCCACTACAGGGGCCGCTGGTGAAAAACTGTTTTTT
NA TRBJ2-1 TRBV6-8 NA CASSDTDSSYNEQFF TGTGCCAGCAGTGACACGGACAGCTCCTACAATGAGCAGTTCTTC
few TRBJ2-1 TRBV18 TRBD2 CASSKTGTSSYNEQFF TGTGCCAGCTCCAAGACCGGGACTAGCTCCTACAATGAGCAGTTCTTC
few TRBJ1-1 TRBV30 NA CAWTSGSQNTEAFF TGTGCCTGGACCTCCGGATCACAGAACACTGAAGCTTTCTTT
NA TRBJ2-3 TRBV19 NA CASSIVGAGGTDTQYF TGTGCCAGTAGTATAGTTGGGGCCGGCGGCACAGATACGCAGTATTTT
few TRBJ1-4 TRBV6-8 NA CASSSGEAGGEKLFF TGTGCCAGCAGTTCAGGGGAAGCGGGAGGTGAAAAACTGTTTTTT
medium-sized TRBJ1-1 TRBV9 NA CASSAYNTEAFF TGTGCCAGCAGCGCTTATAACACTGAAGCTTTCTTT
NA TRBJ1-6 TRBV19 NA CASGGHHNSPLHF TGTGCCAGTGGGGGACACCATAATTCACCCCTCCACTTT
few TRBJ2-1 TRBV6-8 TRBD2 CASLDPGLAGGLSSYNEQFF TGTGCCAGTCTAGATCCGGGACTAGCGGGAGGACTGAGCTCCTACAATGAGCAGTTCTTC
NA TRBJ2-3 TRBV29-1 TRBD2 CSVQALAGELGTDTQYF TGCAGCGTGCAAGCACTAGCGGGAGAGTTGGGCACAGATACGCAGTATTTT
once TRBJ2-1 TRBV18 TRBD1 CASSQGQGLGEQFF TGTGCCAGCTCCCAGGGACAGGGCCTAGGTGAGCAGTTCTTC